These 16 T cell receptor beta chains came from one sample sequenced in a study of neurological immune-mediated disorders. The time point is: longitudinal time-point 3. MiXCR was run by TCRdb on the 5' RACE reads, yielding one entry per CDR3 protein. The sample has about 80,000 distinct CDR3 sequences, under 4.5% seen once. Sequenced material: PBMCs. These receptor sequences come from a woman aged 55-70 years with multiple sclerosis.

This clonotype was counted at least ten times. The chain is built from TRBV20-1 and TRBJ2-2; 15 bases align to TRBD2. This CDR3 comprises 17 residues. Germline lookup yields CDR1 DFQATT and CDR2 SNEGSKA (reference sequence). V lost 5 bases and J lost 4; bases outside the gene matches: 8. CDR3 DNA: TGCAGTGCTCGCGGACTAGCGGGGGGGCGGTTCACCGGGGAGCTGTTTTTT. Translated, it gives CSARGLAGGRFTGELFF.

This clonotype was recorded many times. This rearrangement joins TRBV20-1 to TRBJ1-1; TRBD1 matches 8 bases. The germline V gene encodes CDR1 DFQATT and CDR2 SNEGSKA (reference sequence). The V and J ends lost 0 bases and 4 bases, in that order; junction bases with no gene match: 4. This CDR3 region has 14 residues. CDR3 in amino acids: CSARDGQGLTEAFF. The DNA for the CDR3 is TGCAGTGCTAGAGACGGACAGGGCCTCACTGAAGCTTTCTTT.

The chain recombines TRBV18 with TRBJ1-2; TRBD1 is a possible D gene (6 bases). The V end lost 3 bases, the J end lost 3 bases, and 8 bases lay between the germline ends. Germline values: CDR1 KGHSH, CDR2 LQKENI. The CDR3 has 13 amino acids. Written as DNA, the CDR3 is TGTGCCAGCTCACCTAGGACAGACTATGGCTACACCTTC. Protein product: CASSPRTDYGYTF.

This clonotype showed up many times. The chain links TRBV20-1 to TRBJ1-2; D unclear. Trimming cost V 6 bases and J 8 bases, with 16 bases left between them. Germline values: CDR1 DFQATT, CDR2 SNEGSKA (reference sequence). This CDR3 is built from 12 residues. The CDR3 region is CSASGPNVGYTF. In DNA, the CDR3 is TGCAGTGCATCCGGGCCCAATGTCGGCTACACCTTC.

There are many counts of this clonotype. The V and J genes are TRBV5-1 and TRBJ1-1; 8 bases agree with TRBD1. Germline loops: CDR1 SGHRS, CDR2 YFSETQ. The CDR3 covers 16 residues. Trimming at V came to 2 bases and at J to 3 bases, leaving 9 bases not matched to a gene. The CDR3 sequence is CASSFSGGAGDTEAFF. For the CDR3, the DNA is TGCGCCAGCAGCTTCTCAGGGGGCGCGGGGGACACTGAAGCTTTCTTT. The variable domain in full, with the rest retrieved from reference TRBV5-1 and TRBJ1-1, is KAGVTQTPRYLIKTRGQQVTLSCSPISGHRSVSWYQQTPGQGLQFLFEYFSETQRNKGNFPGRFSGRQFSNSRSEMNVSTLELGDSALYLCASSFSGGAGDTEAFFGQGTRLTVV.

This clonotype was detected ten times or more. The chain uses TRBV20-1 and TRBJ1-2; D not certain. Germline V gene sequence: CDR1 DFQATT, CDR2 SNEGSKA (reference sequence). With 0 bases removed from V and 1 base from J, the gap between germline ends came to 6 bases. The CDR3 spans 13 residues. CDR3 bases: TGCAGTGCTAGAGATGACCGTAACTATGGCTACACCTTC. Translation: CSARDDRNYGYTF.

This clonotype has ten or more counts. The chain employs TRBV3-1 and TRBJ1-3; 7 bases are a match to TRBD1. CDR1 is LGHDT, CDR2 YNNKEL, per germline (reference sequence). V was clipped by 2 bases and J by 14 bases; unmatched bases: 15. CDR3 length equals 15 residues. For the CDR3, the DNA is TGTGCCAGCAGCCAACCGGGACAGCCACAGCAAGGGGTATATTTT. Its protein is CASSQPGQPQQGVYF. The whole variable domain, remainder taken from reference TRBV3-1 and TRBJ1-3, is DTAVSQTPKYLVTQMGNDKSIKCEQNLGHDTMYWYKQDSKKFLKIMFSYNNKELIINETVPNRFSPKSPDKAHLNLHINSLELGDSAVYFCASSQPGQPQQGVYFGEGSWLTVV.

This clonotype came up many times. This chain uses TRBV6-1 with TRBJ2-3; D not resolved. Trimming removed 1 base from V and 8 bases from J, with 4 bases in between. The CDR3 loop spans 11 amino acids. Germline values: CDR1 MNHNS, CDR2 SASEGT. The CDR3, as DNA: TGTGCCAGCAGTGAAGGGGCTACGCAGTATTTT. It translates to CASSEGATQYF.

In its sample, this clonotype was seen many times. The chain uses TRBV5-1 and TRBJ1-6; TRBD1 might be the D (6 bases). V was shortened by 3 bases and J by 7 bases, with 8 bases between the two germline ends. The CDR3 has 13 amino acids. Germline V CDR1 and CDR2: SGHRS, YFSETQ. CDR3 sequence (DNA): TGCGCCAGCAGCTGGACAGACAATTCACCCCTCCACTTT. The encoded protein is CASSWTDNSPLHF.

This clonotype occurred many times. V and J are TRBV15 and TRBJ1-1, with no clear D. The CDR3 sequence is 14 residues long. Germline values: CDR1 LNHNV, CDR2 YYDKDF (reference sequence). Trimming left V 2 bases short and J 2 bases short, with 9 bases between. CDR3 coding DNA: TGTGCCACCAGCAGACATCAAATTAACACTGAAGCTTTCTTT. This gives the protein CATSRHQINTEAFF.

This clonotype has a count of ten or more. The V gene is TRBV20-1, the J gene TRBJ2-1; 9 bases map to TRBD2. In germline, CDR1 is DFQATT, CDR2 SNEGSKA (reference sequence). V was clipped by 3 bases and J by 8 bases; unmatched bases: 11. The CDR3 loop spans 15 amino acids. The CDR3 is CSASARAGGPHEQFF. DNA for the CDR3: TGCAGTGCTAGCGCACGGGCGGGGGGGCCCCATGAGCAGTTCTTC.

This clonotype was counted ten times or more. This chain connects TRBV20-1 to TRBJ2-1; TRBD1 aligns across 7 bases. Germline CDR1 DFQATT, CDR2 SNEGSKA (reference sequence). Unmatched junction bases numbered 7, after V lost 5 bases and J lost 9 bases. The CDR3 has 12 amino acids. CDR3 DNA: TGCAGTGCTGGACAGGATCCTCCTGAGCAGTTCTTC. Its translation: CSAGQDPPEQFF.

In its sample, this clonotype was seen many times. The gene calls are TRBV3-1 and TRBJ2-2; 9 bases are shared with TRBD2. The CDR3 is made up of 16 amino acids. CDR1 is LGHDT and CDR2 is YNNKEL in the germline V gene (reference sequence). Germline trimming cut 2 bases from V and 1 base from J; bases unmatched to any gene: 2. The DNA of the CDR3 is TGTGCCAGCAGCCAAACTAGCGGGCGGAACACCGGGGAGCTGTTTTTT. The encoded protein is CASSQTSGRNTGELFF.

This clonotype turned up a few times. The J gene is TRBJ1-1, the V gene TRBV3-1; D is unresolved. This CDR3 contains 11 residues. The germline gives CDR1 LGHDT, CDR2 YNNKEL (reference sequence). Trimming cost V 3 bases and J 7 bases, with 6 bases left between them. CDR3 protein: CASSHLSEAFF. CDR3 bases: TGTGCCAGCAGCCACCTCAGTGAAGCTTTCTTT.

Ten or more counts support this clonotype. This chain links TRBV11-2 with TRBJ2-7; tentatively, D is TRBD1 (6 bases). Germline CDR1 is SGHAT and CDR2 is FQNNGV. The CDR3 spans 15 residues. Trimming cost V 4 bases and J 3 bases, with 16 bases left between them. CDR3 in amino acids: CASSSRRDTLYEQYF. The DNA for the CDR3 is TGTGCCAGCAGCTCCCGCCGGGACACCCTCTACGAGCAGTACTTC.

This clonotype came up many times. The CDR3 nucleotides are TGTGCCAGCAGCTACGGACAGGGTTCGGGGGAGCAGTACTTC. Translation: CASSYGQGSGEQYF. This chain joins TRBV12-3 or TRBV12-4 and TRBJ2-7; 8 bases align to TRBD1. CDR3 size: 14 residues. J lost 7 bases, V lost 6 bases, and 11 bases had no gene match.